The source of this T cell receptor beta chain is a study of blood T cell repertoires in COVID-19. In the study overall: There were acute and convalescent COVID-19 samples, and they came from the United States, Italy and Spain. PBMCs, B-cell-depleted T cells, or T cells provided the cDNA or gDNA that made up the material.

Original analysis: Reference gene primer amplification in the assay estimated nucleated cell counts. Repertoires were generated with immunoSEQ multiplex PCR, while TCRdb's copy carries only in-frame clones and drops some. The V and J calls and clone size come from that table; D and trimming were worked out from the DNA. The table records hundreds of thousands of clones, about 89% of them present only once. The specimen sequenced was peripheral blood. The receptor comes from a woman aged 25-40 years with acute or convalescent COVID-19.

CDR3 coding DNA: TGTGCCAGCAGCTCCGGGACAGGGTCCTACGAGCAGTACTTC. It is translated as CASSSGTGSYEQYF. This chain connects TRBV9 to TRBJ2-7; 9 bases agree with TRBD1. This CDR3 is 14 amino acids long. The V segment lost 4 bases and the J segment 1 base; nucleotides outside the gene matches: 3. Germline CDR1 reads SGDLS; CDR2 reads YYNGEE.